This TCR beta chain was recovered during a study of beta chain features in type 1 diabetes. Regarding the study as a whole: Patients and controls would share equally any PCR tilt toward shorter templates. Shorter TCRB CDR3s, moderately but significantly so, marked every one of the four CD4+ subsets in Type 1 diabetes patients.

Since all of the isolated RNA was reverse transcribed, expressed TCRB transcripts were what got sequenced. Sequenced by immunoSEQ multiplex PCR; TCRdb stores in-frame clones only, minus some. The table includes fewer than 550,000 clones, roughly 11% detected once. As concerns this clone: Antigen unknown.

Germline loops: CDR1 SGHDN, CDR2 FVKESK. Unmatched junction bases numbered 5, after V lost 0 bases and J lost 7 bases. The length of the CDR3 is 14 residues. Isolation of CD4+ naive, central memory, regulatory and stem cell-like memory cells was achieved by sorting via CD45RO/CCR7/CD25/CD127/CD95/CD27. The J gene is TRBJ1-2, the V gene TRBV14; 7 bases map to TRBD1. The TCR was taken from a woman between 18 and 30 years old in good health. Sequencing used naive CD4+ T cells from blood. Here the CDR3 DNA reads TGTGCCAGCAGCCAAGATCTTACAGGGGTTGGCTACACCTTC. This translates into CASSQDLTGVGYTF.